Here is one T cell receptor (beta chain) with its context. What it recognizes is unknown. The UMIs carried a 6-nucleotide sample barcode, and they were added by template switching. TCRdb processed the 5' RACE reads again and assigns one entry to each CDR3 protein, with no DNA. The sample holds approximately 300,000 distinct CDR3 sequences. This entry is derived from a study of monozygotic twins with inflammatory bowel disease. Broader study findings: TCRbeta inverse Simpson diversity was decreased in IBD patients versus healthy co-twins. The authors found no support for a single strong IBD-associated signal or clonotype. Concordant and discordant twins showed no difference in repertoire similarity, possibly from limited power.

Germline values: CDR1 DFQATT, CDR2 SNEGSKA (reference sequence). This CDR3 comprises 16 residues. The source material was blood. This chain connects TRBV20-1 to TRBJ1-5; no DNA is available, so the TRBD1 call from TCRdb remains unchecked. This clonotype originated in a human donor with ulcerative colitis or Crohn's disease, or a healthy co-twin of an affected twin (not recorded which). CDR3 protein: CSARDRGQMSNQPQHF.